This entry concerns a single T cell receptor beta chain. Antigen specificity is unknown. The CDR3 runs to 15 residues. Trimming took off 6 bases at V and 2 bases at J, with 17 bases between the two ends. CDR1 and CDR2 (germline): MNHEY, SVGAGI. TCRdb keeps only in-frame clones here, not all; method: immunoSEQ multiplex PCR. The profile shows under 100,000 clones, about nine tenths of them singletons. The data were taken from a study of graft-versus-host responses after intestinal transplantation. The rearrangement joins TRBV6-5 to TRBJ2-7, with D possibly matching TRBD2 (6 bases). The sequences come from unstimulated CD8+ T cells sorted from spleen or lymph node cells, collected before transplant. This clonotype was obtained from a human donor who was the organ donor for an intestinal transplant. The CDR3 DNA reads as TGTGCCAGCAGAACAACTAGACTAGACCCCTACGAGCAGTACTTC. Residues: CASRTTRLDPYEQYF.